This T cell receptor beta chain was recorded in a study of early T cells in non-severe SARS-CoV-2 infection. Study at large: The study sequenced bulk RNA from unsorted whole blood, with chains unpaired. Study-level points and caveats: Clonotype matching in VDJdb favored anti-spike CD8 responses and did not capture private and CD4 specificities.

Researchers tagged individual cDNA molecules with unique molecular identifiers. TCRdb analysed the 5' RACE reads with MiXCR anew, one entry per CDR3 protein. The sample includes some 71,000 distinct CDR3 sequences, roughly 10% of them seen just once. In the case of this clonotype: What it recognizes is unknown.

This CDR3 is built from 15 residues. The ends lost 6 bases at V and 7 bases at J; junction bases unmatched: 13. Germline V gene sequence: CDR1 SGHAT, CDR2 FQNNGV. This sample comprised whole blood, obtained at baseline. The source is an adult who was a healthcare worker with PCR-confirmed SARS-CoV-2 infection or an uninfected control (not recorded which). The chain joins TRBV11-2 to TRBJ2-7; the match to TRBD1 covers 9 bases. The CDR3, as DNA: TGTGCCAGCAGACTGAATTTCGGGACAGGGCGTGAGCAGTACTTC. It encodes CASRLNFGTGREQYF.